Following are 31 T cell receptor beta chains from one sample sequenced in a study of Ad26.COV2.S vaccination and SARS-CoV-2 variants. TCRdb's table, derived via immunoSEQ multiplex PCR, lists solely in-frame clones and lacks some. This sample has over 400,000 clones, with 90% found just once. Treatment denoted: about 20 received Ad26.COV2.S at low or high dose, single or two shots; several received placebo; per-sample allocation not given. The investigators took samples on day 63 after the first vaccine or placebo injection. Specimen: peripheral blood, collected in a trial of Ad26.COV2.S vaccine versus placebo. These receptors originate from a person between 18 and 65 years old who received the Ad26.COV2.S COVID-19 vaccine or a placebo.

The chain combines TRBV6-2 or TRBV6-3 with TRBJ2-2, with a possible D match to TRBD1 (9 bases). Trimming stripped 5 bases from V and 2 bases from J, with 30 bases between. The CDR3 extends over 21 amino acids. Germline-derived CDR1 and CDR2 are MNHEY and SVGEGT. The CDR3 DNA reads TGTGCCAGCAGTCTTAGACCGGGACAGGGTGGTCTAGCGGGCAACACCGGGGAGCTGTTTTTT. Encoded protein: CASSLRPGQGGLAGNTGELFF.

V gene TRBV11-2 combines with J gene TRBJ2-2, with unresolved D. This CDR3 comprises 15 residues. From germline, CDR1 is SGHAT and CDR2 FQNNGV. The V end was cut by 0 bases, the J end by 5 bases, with 10 bases between. The CDR3 spells CASSLEGWGTGELFF. CDR3 coding DNA: TGTGCCAGCAGCTTAGAGGGCTGGGGAACCGGGGAGCTGTTTTTT.

This clone was counted many times. This chain links TRBV6-4 with TRBJ1-5; D may be TRBD1 (5 bases). Germline-derived CDR1 and CDR2 are MRHNA and SNTAGT. There are 13 residues in the CDR3. Trimming removed 3 bases at V and 4 bases at J, with 7 bases between. CDR3 nucleotides: TGTGCCAGCAGTGAGGACACTAATCAGCCCCAGCATTTT. Translating gives CASSEDTNQPQHF.

The V call is TRBV6-5, the J call TRBJ2-2; D remains ambiguous. Germline V CDR1 and CDR2: MNHEY, SVGAGI. Trimming stripped 6 bases from V and 0 bases from J, with 11 bases between. CDR3 size: 15 residues. The CDR3 DNA reads as TGTGCCAGCAGCCTACATAGTACGAACACCGGGGAGCTGTTTTTT. Residues: CASSLHSTNTGELFF.

The chain uses TRBV28 and TRBJ2-2; the D call may be TRBD1 or TRBD2 (5 bases each). CDR3 length: 14 residues. Germline V gives CDR1 MDHEN, CDR2 SYDVKM. The V end lost 8 bases, the J end lost 4 bases, and 14 bases lay between the germline ends. CDR3 nucleotide sequence: TGTGCCAGCTGCTATGGGGCGGGCACCGGGGAGCTGTTTTTT. Translation gives CASCYGAGTGELFF. Full variable domain (outside the CDR3, taken from reference TRBV28 and TRBJ2-2): DVKVTQSSRYLVKRTGEKVFLECVQDMDHENMFWYRQDPGLGLRLIYFSYDVKMKEKGDIPEGYSVSREKKERFSLILESASTNQTSMYLCASCYGAGTGELFFGEGSRLTVL.

This sequence joins TRBV11-3 and TRBJ2-2; perhaps TRBD1 as D (8 bases). Trimming pared 5 bases from V and 5 bases from J, leaving 15 bases between. CDR1 SGHNT and CDR2 YENEEA come from the germline V gene. This CDR3 has 15 residues. The CDR3 region has the DNA TGTGCCAGCAGCACCACAGGGGGAGGGACCGGGGAGCTGTTTTTT. It yields the protein CASSTTGGGTGELFF.

This clone has more than one count but fewer than ten. The J gene is TRBJ2-7, the V gene TRBV27; TRBD2 aligns across 11 bases. The CDR3 is 15 amino acids. With 4 bases clipped from V and 2 bases from J, the junction kept 4 bases outside the gene matches. Per the germline V gene, CDR1 is MNHEY and CDR2 is SMNVEV (reference sequence). This chain's CDR3 is CASSSSSGRPYEQYF. The CDR3 DNA sequence: TGTGCCAGCAGTTCCTCTAGCGGGAGGCCCTACGAGCAGTACTTC.

V is TRBV2 and J is TRBJ2-4; the D is unclear. V lost 0 bases and J 0 bases, leaving 15 bases between the germline ends. Germline CDR1 SNHLY, CDR2 FYNNEI. The CDR3 sequence is 18 residues long. The CDR3 region has the DNA TGTGCCAGCAGTGAAGCATGGAGAAGTAGGGTAGCCAAAAACATTCAGTACTTC. Protein: CASSEAWRSRVAKNIQYF.

The V and J genes are TRBV5-1 and TRBJ2-7, with D possibly called TRBD1 or TRBD2 (5 bases each). CDR1 and CDR2 (germline): SGHRS, YFSETQ. V shed 2 bases and J shed 5 bases, with 14 bases lying between them. CDR3 size: 14 residues. The CDR3 spells CASSLTGIRDEQYF. The CDR3 nucleotides are TGCGCCAGCAGCTTAACCGGGATCAGGGACGAGCAGTACTTC.

This chain connects TRBV20-1 to TRBJ2-7; 13 bases line up with TRBD2. The CDR3 is made up of 15 amino acids. From germline, CDR1 is DFQATT and CDR2 SNEGSKA (reference sequence). After removal of 3 bases from V and 4 bases from J, the junction contained 6 bases not matched to a gene. The CDR3 DNA sequence: TGCAGTGCTAGTCCGGGACTAGCGGGGTTTTACGAGCAGTACTTC. This translates into CSASPGLAGFYEQYF.

The chain combines TRBV6-1 with TRBJ2-5; the D gene could be TRBD1 or TRBD2 (5 bases each). This CDR3 spans 16 amino acids. The germline gives CDR1 MNHNS, CDR2 SASEGT. Trimming stripped 4 bases from V and 2 bases from J, with 17 bases between. The CDR3 loop reads CASSGWTRWGQETQYF. The CDR3 DNA reads as TGTGCCAGCAGTGGGTGGACGCGGTGGGGGCAAGAGACCCAGTACTTC.

The chain combines TRBV24-1 with TRBJ2-3; 8 bases map to TRBD1. CDR1 and CDR2 from the germline V gene are KGHDR and SFDVKD. The V gene end was trimmed by 7 bases and the J gene end by 1 base; junction bases not matched to a gene: 6. This CDR3 comprises 15 residues. The CDR3 DNA reads TGTGCCACCAGCGGACAGGGAAGGGGCACAGATACGCAGTATTTT. Translated, it gives CATSGQGRGTDTQYF.

V and J are TRBV5-6 and TRBJ2-2; 8 bases agree with TRBD1. V gave up 0 bases and J gave up 3 bases; unmatched junction bases: 13. This CDR3 comprises 19 residues. CDR1 and CDR2 from the germline V gene are SGHDT and YYEEEE. CDR3 bases: TGTGCCAGCAGCTTGGCTGCTTGGGCAGGGGGCGCGTACACCGGGGAGCTGTTTTTT. Its protein product is CASSLAAWAGGAYTGELFF. The whole variable domain, filled in from reference TRBV5-6 and TRBJ2-2, reads DAGVTQSPTHLIKTRGQQVTLRCSPKSGHDTVSWYQQALGQGPQFIFQYYEEEERQRGNFPDRFSGHQFPNYSSELNVNALLLGDSALYLCASSLAAWAGGAYTGELFFGEGSRLTVL.

The genes are TRBV7-6 and TRBJ2-3; maybe TRBD1 (6 bases). Per germline, CDR1 SGHVS and CDR2 FNYEAQ. V was cut by 5 bases and J by 0 bases, with 9 bases left in between. CDR3 length: 14 residues. CDR3 in DNA: TGTGCCAGCAGCCTACAGGGCAGCACAGATACGCAGTATTTT. Its translation is CASSLQGSTDTQYF. The variable domain in full, completed from reference TRBV7-6 and TRBJ2-3, reads GAGVSQSPRYKVTKRGQDVALRCDPISGHVSLYWYRQALGQGPEFLTYFNYEAQQDKSGLPNDRFSAERPEGSISTLTIQRTEQRDSAMYRCASSLQGSTDTQYFGPGTRLTVL.

The chain joins TRBV6-6 to TRBJ1-2; D gene unclear. CDR3 length: 14 amino acids. The germline V and J ends were trimmed by 0 bases and 4 bases, with 9 bases remaining between them. CDR1 is MNHNY and CDR2 is SVGAGI in the germline V gene (reference sequence). CDR3 in amino acids: CASSYSRNTYGYTF. The CDR3 nucleotides are TGTGCCAGCAGTTACTCGAGGAACACCTATGGCTACACCTTC.

The rearrangement joins TRBV7-8 to TRBJ1-5, with 7 positions matching TRBD1. The CDR3 covers 14 residues. V lost 5 bases, J lost 1 base, and 2 bases stayed unmatched. Germline CDR1 and CDR2: SGHVS and FQNEAQ. CDR3 nucleotide sequence: TGTGCCAGCAGCGTGACAGGGAGCAATCAGCCCCAGCATTTT. Amino acids: CASSVTGSNQPQHF.

This clone was seen a few times. The rearrangement links TRBV7-9 to TRBJ2-7; D gene ambiguous. The CDR3 contains 14 residues. Between the trimmed V and J ends, which lost 1 base and 0 bases, there was a span of 7 bases. The germline V gene encodes CDR1 SEHNR and CDR2 FQNEAQ (reference sequence). CDR3 sequence reads: CASSLVPASYEQYF. CDR3 DNA sequence: TGTGCCAGCAGCTTAGTGCCAGCCTCCTACGAGCAGTACTTC.

This clone was observed a few times. This sequence joins TRBV27 and TRBJ2-2; 11 bases match TRBD2. Trimming removed 0 bases from V and 5 bases from J; junction bases left unmatched: 8. Germline CDR1 is MNHEY and CDR2 is SMNVEV (reference sequence). The CDR3 totals 18 residues. The CDR3 bases are TGTGCCAGCAGTTTATCGGGTTGGGCTAGCGGGAGGACCGGGGAGCTGTTTTTT. It specifies CASSLSGWASGRTGELFF.

The genes are TRBV2 and TRBJ1-5, with D uncertain. CDR3 length equals 12 residues. Trimming took 6 bases from V and 1 from J, leaving 4 bases between them. Germline assignment: CDR1 SNHLY and CDR2 FYNNEI. CDR3 nucleotides: TGTGCCAGCAGAGACAGCAATCAGCCCCAGCATTTT. Amino acid sequence: CASRDSNQPQHF. Together with reference TRBV2 and TRBJ1-5, the CDR3 gives the full variable domain: EPEVTQTPSHQVTQMGQEVILRCVPISNHLYFYWYRQILGQKVEFLVSFYNNEISEKSEIFDDQFSVERPDGSNFTLKIRSTKLEDSAMYFCASRDSNQPQHFGDGTRLSIL.

V and J are TRBV7-3 and TRBJ2-1; 14 bases match TRBD2. After removal of 8 bases from V and 7 bases from J, the junction contained 4 bases not matched to a gene. This CDR3 region has 14 residues. The germline V gene encodes CDR1 SGHTA and CDR2 FQGTGA. The CDR3 region is CASRLAGGHNEQFF. The CDR3 nucleotides are TGTGCCAGCCGACTAGCGGGAGGGCATAATGAGCAGTTCTTC.

The rearrangement uses TRBV28 and TRBJ2-4; 9 nucleotides agree with TRBD1. The junction had 15 bases not matched to a gene; V was cut back by 2 bases and J by 1 base. CDR3 size: 20 residues. The germline CDR1 and CDR2 sequences are MDHEN and SYDVKM. Written as DNA, the CDR3 is TGTGCCAGCAGTTTAAGTCACTGGACAGGGGCGAAGGAGGCCAAAAACATTCAGTACTTC. It encodes CASSLSHWTGAKEAKNIQYF.

V usage is TRBV24-1 and J usage is TRBJ2-1; TRBD1 matches at 12 bases. The CDR3 loop spans 22 amino acids. CDR1 and CDR2 (germline): KGHDR, SFDVKD. V was pared by 2 bases and J by 6 bases, with 22 bases of the junction left unmatched. As DNA, the CDR3 is TGTGCCACCAGTGATTCGCCAATCCGACCGGGACAGGGGGCGCGGGCCTCCAATGAGCAGTTCTTC. This codes for CATSDSPIRPGQGARASNEQFF.

Here the CDR3 DNA reads TGCAGCGTTGATATGGGGCCACAAGAGACCCAGTACTTC. Translated, it gives CSVDMGPQETQYF. This chain uses TRBV29-1 with TRBJ2-5, with D perhaps TRBD1 (5 bases). V was cut by 3 bases and J by 2 bases, with 10 bases left in between. This CDR3 spans 13 amino acids. Germline V gene lookup returns CDR1 SQVTM and CDR2 ANQGSEA.

The V gene is TRBV15, the J gene TRBJ2-1; D is perhaps TRBD2 (5 bases). The CDR3 is 18 amino acids. V was pared by 0 bases and J by 1 base, with 16 bases between. CDR1 and CDR2 from the germline V gene are LNHNV and YYDKDF (reference sequence). CDR3 loop: CATSRDRGGSWSYNEQFF. The DNA for the CDR3 is TGTGCCACCAGCAGAGATCGGGGTGGTAGCTGGTCCTACAATGAGCAGTTCTTC.

This chain joins TRBV2 and TRBJ2-3; possibly TRBD1 for D (6 bases). Trimming removed 7 bases from V and 0 bases from J, with 11 bases in between. CDR1 is SNHLY and CDR2 is FYNNEI in the germline V gene. The CDR3 length is 14 residues. The CDR3 sequence is CASTGAVSTDTQYF. The DNA for the CDR3 is TGTGCCAGCACAGGGGCCGTGAGCACAGATACGCAGTATTTT.

This clone was recorded only once. The CDR3, as DNA: TGTGCCAGCAGTCCCGGCCTAGCGGGAGGGAACCAAGAGACCCAGTACTTC. Residues: CASSPGLAGGNQETQYF. The V call is TRBV28, the J call TRBJ2-5, with 12 nucleotides matching TRBD2. The junction had 7 bases not matched to a gene; V was cut back by 5 bases and J by 0 bases. Germline CDR1 is MDHEN and CDR2 is SYDVKM. The CDR3 spans 17 residues.

The CDR3 protein is CAISESLGGTDTQYF. DNA of the CDR3: TGTGCCATCAGTGAGTCTTTGGGGGGAACAGATACGCAGTATTTT. The J gene is TRBJ2-3, the V gene TRBV10-3; D perhaps matches TRBD2 (6 bases). Germline CDR1 ENHRY, CDR2 SYGVKD. V shed 0 bases and J shed 3 bases, with 10 bases lying between them. The CDR3 contains 15 residues.

The chain joins TRBV18 to TRBJ2-3; D is possibly TRBD2 (5 bases). CDR1 is KGHSH and CDR2 is LQKENI in the germline V gene. The CDR3 is made up of 15 amino acids. Deletions cut 3 bases from V and 2 bases from J, with 12 bases between. For the CDR3, the DNA is TGTGCCAGCTCACCTTCGGGGTTGGTCACAGATACGCAGTATTTT. Amino acid sequence: CASSPSGLVTDTQYF.

The gene calls are TRBV10-3 and TRBJ2-1, with 7 bases fitting TRBD2. This CDR3 has 16 residues. Germline CDR1 is ENHRY and CDR2 is SYGVKD. Losses at the gene ends were 3 bases for V and 4 bases for J; bases not matched to a gene: 9. In DNA, the CDR3 is TGTGCCATCAGTGAAACATGGCTAGCGGCATACAATGAGCAGTTCTTC. This translates into CAISETWLAAYNEQFF.

The J gene is TRBJ2-1, the V gene TRBV5-1; 13 positions agree with TRBD2. Trimming took 0 bases from V and 7 from J; bases not matched to a gene: 7. Germline V lookup: CDR1 SGHRS, CDR2 YFSETQ. The CDR3 runs to 17 residues. The chain's CDR3 is CASSLAGLAGADNEQFF. CDR3 in DNA: TGCGCCAGCAGCTTGGCAGGACTAGCGGGAGCAGATAATGAGCAGTTCTTC.

This chain links TRBV2 with TRBJ2-2; TRBD1 is a possible D gene (5 bases). CDR3 length: 14 amino acids. Trimming pared 3 bases from V and 6 bases from J, leaving 11 bases between. Germline CDR1 and CDR2: SNHLY and FYNNEI. Written as DNA, the CDR3 is TGTGCCAGCAGTGACAGGGAAGGAGCCGGGGAGCTGTTTTTT. This translates into CASSDREGAGELFF.